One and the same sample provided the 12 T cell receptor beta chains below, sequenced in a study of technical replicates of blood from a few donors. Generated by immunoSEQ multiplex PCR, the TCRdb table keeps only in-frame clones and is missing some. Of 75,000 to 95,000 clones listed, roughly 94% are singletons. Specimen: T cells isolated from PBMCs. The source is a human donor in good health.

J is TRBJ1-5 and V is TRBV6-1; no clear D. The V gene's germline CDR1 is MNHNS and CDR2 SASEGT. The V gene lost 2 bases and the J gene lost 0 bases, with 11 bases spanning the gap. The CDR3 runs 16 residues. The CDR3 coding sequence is TGTGCCAGCAGTGAATTACCCAGAAATAGCAATCAGCCCCAGCATTTT. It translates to CASSELPRNSNQPQHF.

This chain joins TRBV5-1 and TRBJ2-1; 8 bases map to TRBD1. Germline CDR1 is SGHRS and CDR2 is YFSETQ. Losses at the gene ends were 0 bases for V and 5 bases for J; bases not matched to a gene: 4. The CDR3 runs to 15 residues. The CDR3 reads CASSLGTGYHNEQFF. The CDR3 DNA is TGCGCCAGCAGCTTGGGGACAGGGTACCACAATGAGCAGTTCTTC.

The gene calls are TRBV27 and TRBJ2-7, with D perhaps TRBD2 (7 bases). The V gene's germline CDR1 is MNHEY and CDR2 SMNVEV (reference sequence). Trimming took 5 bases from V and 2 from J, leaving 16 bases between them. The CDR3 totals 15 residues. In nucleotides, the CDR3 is TGTGCCAGCAGTGATCTGGGGGCGGGAGCCTACGAGCAGTACTTC. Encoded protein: CASSDLGAGAYEQYF.

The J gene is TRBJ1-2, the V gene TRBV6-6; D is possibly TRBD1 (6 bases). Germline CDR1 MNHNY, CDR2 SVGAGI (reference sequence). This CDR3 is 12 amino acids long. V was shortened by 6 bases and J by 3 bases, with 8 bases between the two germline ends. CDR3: CASRTGDYGYTF. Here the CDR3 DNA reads TGTGCCAGCAGGACAGGAGACTATGGCTACACCTTC.

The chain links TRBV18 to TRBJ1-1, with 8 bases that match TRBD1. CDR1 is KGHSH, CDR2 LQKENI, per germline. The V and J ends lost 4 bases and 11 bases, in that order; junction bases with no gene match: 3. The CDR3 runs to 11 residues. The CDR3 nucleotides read TGTGCCAGCTCACGACAGGGGTGGGCTTTCTTT. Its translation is CASSRQGWAFF.

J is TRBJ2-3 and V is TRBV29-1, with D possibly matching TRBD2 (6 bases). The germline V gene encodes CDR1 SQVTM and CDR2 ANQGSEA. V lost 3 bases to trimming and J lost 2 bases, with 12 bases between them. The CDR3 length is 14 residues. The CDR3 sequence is CSVEGGEITDTQYF. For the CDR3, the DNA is TGCAGCGTTGAGGGGGGAGAGATCACAGATACGCAGTATTTT.

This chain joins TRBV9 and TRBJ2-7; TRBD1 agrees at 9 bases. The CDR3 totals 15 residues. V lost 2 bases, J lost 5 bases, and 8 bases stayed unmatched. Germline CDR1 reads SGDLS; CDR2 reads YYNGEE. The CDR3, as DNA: TGTGCCAGCAGCGTCAAGGGACAGGGAAAGGACGAGCAGTACTTC. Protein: CASSVKGQGKDEQYF.

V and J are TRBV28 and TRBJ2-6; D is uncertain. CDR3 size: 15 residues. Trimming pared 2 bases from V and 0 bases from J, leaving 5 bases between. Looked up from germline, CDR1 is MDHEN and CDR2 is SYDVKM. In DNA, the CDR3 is TGTGCCAGCAGTTTAATGAGCTCTGGGGCCAACGTCCTGACTTTC. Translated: CASSLMSSGANVLTF.

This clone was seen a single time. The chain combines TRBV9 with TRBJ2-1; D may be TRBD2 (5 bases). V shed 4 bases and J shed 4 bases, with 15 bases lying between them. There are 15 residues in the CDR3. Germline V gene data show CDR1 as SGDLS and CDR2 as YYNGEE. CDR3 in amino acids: CASSLLSGLYNEQFF. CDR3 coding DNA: TGTGCCAGCAGCTTATTAAGCGGACTGTACAATGAGCAGTTCTTC.

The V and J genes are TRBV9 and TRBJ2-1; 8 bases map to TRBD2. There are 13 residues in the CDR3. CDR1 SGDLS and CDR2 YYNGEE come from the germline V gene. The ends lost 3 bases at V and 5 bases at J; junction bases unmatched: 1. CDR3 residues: CASSGTSNNEQFF. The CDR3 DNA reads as TGTGCCAGCAGCGGGACTAGCAACAATGAGCAGTTCTTC.

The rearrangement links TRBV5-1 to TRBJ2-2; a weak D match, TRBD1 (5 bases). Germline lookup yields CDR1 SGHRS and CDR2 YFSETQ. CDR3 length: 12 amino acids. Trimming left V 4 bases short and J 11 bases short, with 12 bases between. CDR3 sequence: CASSPSDNELFF. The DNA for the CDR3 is TGCGCCAGCAGCCCCTCGGACAATGAGCTGTTTTTT. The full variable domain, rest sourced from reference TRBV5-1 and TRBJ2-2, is KAGVTQTPRYLIKTRGQQVTLSCSPISGHRSVSWYQQTPGQGLQFLFEYFSETQRNKGNFPGRFSGRQFSNSRSEMNVSTLELGDSALYLCASSPSDNELFFGEGSRLTVL.

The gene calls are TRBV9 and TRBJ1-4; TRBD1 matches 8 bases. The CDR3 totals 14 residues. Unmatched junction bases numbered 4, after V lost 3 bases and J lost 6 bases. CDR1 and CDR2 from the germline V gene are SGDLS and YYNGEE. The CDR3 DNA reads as TGTGCCAGCAGCGCAGGGGGCTGGGATGAAAAACTGTTTTTT. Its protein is CASSAGGWDEKLFF.